This TCR beta chain stems from a study of blood T cell repertoires in COVID-19. Libraries were prepared by immunoSEQ multiplex PCR; TCRdb keeps only in-frame clonotypes and omits some of them. The sample holds tens of thousands of clones, approximately 83% seen once. Sequencing was done on a sample of peripheral blood. The receptor was isolated from a middle-aged man with COVID-19, enrolled during active disease.

CDR3 DNA: TGCAGCGTCCGACAGGGATTTTCTGGAAACACCATATATTTT. Residues: CSVRQGFSGNTIYF. The chain carries TRBV29-1 and TRBJ1-3; TRBD1 aligns across 7 bases. V lost 6 bases, J lost 1 base, and 6 bases stayed unmatched. Germline CDR1 and CDR2: SQVTM and ANQGSEA. CDR3 length: 14 amino acids.